The clone carrying this T cell receptor beta chain has only one observation. Per the original data handling: Cell counts per sample came from amplifying reference gene primers. The protocol was immunoSEQ multiplex PCR, while the TCRdb copy is restricted to in-frame clones and leaves out a portion. V and J calls plus clone size are reproduced from that table; the DNA served to infer D and trimming. This sample yields tens of thousands of clones, of which over 80% are seen a single time; approximately 6.7% belongs to the top ten. The data belong to a study of blood T cell repertoires in COVID-19. Background on the study: COVID-19 samples from acute and convalescent phases originated in the United States, Italy and Spain. PBMCs, B-cell-depleted T cells, or T cells were the source of the cDNA or gDNA that made up the material.

Germline V gene sequence: CDR1 ENHRY, CDR2 SYGVKD. The CDR3 spans 15 residues. V shed 3 bases and J shed 9 bases, with 18 bases lying between them. This rearrangement joins TRBV10-3 to TRBJ2-4, with D possibly being TRBD2 (5 bases). The sequence derives from a woman older than 75 with active COVID-19. Sequenced material: peripheral blood. This chain's CDR3 is CAISESGLPRGIQYF. CDR3 bases: TGTGCCATCAGTGAATCCGGACTTCCTCGGGGCATTCAGTACTTC.